Detailed here is one T cell receptor beta chain. Its antigen is unknown. The data belong to a study of T cell repertoires in cytomegalovirus infection. Study outcomes and limitations: Within the response measured ex vivo, HLA-C-restricted CMV-specific TCR beta clonotypes were dominant.

Trimming cost V 6 bases and J 1 base, with 13 bases left between them. The germline V gene has CDR1 DFQATT and CDR2 SNEGSKA (reference sequence). This CDR3 spans 14 amino acids. TCRdb fed the reads into MiXCR, producing one record per CDR3 protein. The sample yields approximately 500,000 distinct CDR3 sequences, about 26% seen once. Specimen: PBMCs. The source is a human donor in good health (CMV status not recorded). Some clones in this sample may be carry-over from other donors' samples. The genes are TRBV20-1 and TRBJ1-5, with D perhaps matching TRBD1 (5 bases). CDR3 DNA: TGCAGTGCCGACTCCCGGGACAGCAATCAGCCCCAGCATTTT. Its translation is CSADSRDSNQPQHF.